This record looks at one T cell receptor beta chain sequence and its context. Its antigen is still unknown. No base qualities exist here, and no much larger clone lies one base off it. This entry is derived from a study of cytomegalovirus exposure and HLA in healthy donors (dated by TCRdb to 2017 to 2019). Background for the entire study: According to an earlier analysis of several hundred of the donors, about 179 million T cells yielded 100 million or so unique TCR beta sequences and 276 Gb of sequence data. An early release that covered roughly 600 HLA-typed donors contained about 300 gigabases of sequencing data and tens of millions of unique TCR sequences. The genetic ancestry cluster associated with self-reported Caucasian donors included 70% to 85% of the roughly 360 genotyped donors. The study aimed to test whether signatures of past pathogen exposure could be identified by cataloging public T cell receptors. The T cell repertoires of 700 or so subjects were profiled by immunosequencing and related to cytomegalovirus serostatus. A separate validation cohort of 100 to 150 different subjects was used in addition to the 666-subject first cohort. The study combined high-throughput TCR immunosequencing, statistical association of individual TCRs with disease status, and machine learning to predict cytomegalovirus infection status. A later analysis re-examined previously published TCR beta repertoires from around 670 donors and added high-resolution HLA genotyping to investigate patterns of TCR occurrence. In the later analysis, no new phenotypic data were used to find candidate immune exposures; instead, reliance was placed on TCR beta sequences and their occurrence across donors. In an earlier analysis of about 590 of the donors, high-throughput TCR beta sequencing was used to judge whether each TCR beta V gene segment behaved as functional or pseudogenic. Donor age, sex, ethnicity and CMV serostatus were compiled alongside the repertoire data. In a later genetic analysis, genome-wide SNP genotypes for about 65% of the 666 donors were used, and that subset was treated as a discovery cohort. All discovery cohort repertoires had been generated using a single sequencing platform. HLA typing included class I and class II loci at four-digit resolution. Typing coverage varied by locus: roughly 620-640 donors for A, B, C, DRB1 and DQB1; 522 for DQA1; around 570 for DPA1; around 450 for DPB1. Four or five DR-DQ haplotypes were treated as single units for association and clustering because of strong linkage in the cohort. Across approximately 400 genotyped donors of the cohort, an average of about 240,000 unique TCR beta nucleotide sequences per donor were sequenced, and about a sixth of those sequences were non-productive.

Overall study results and their limits: A later analysis found that TCR association rates varied across HLA loci, with DRB1 alleles showing the most associated TCRs and HLA-C alleles the fewest. Because HLA typing was missing for some donors at each locus, association tests included only the typed subset. A group of highly shared sequence variants was considered likely to be a technical artifact of the sequencing pipeline. Because counts were too low, seventeen rarely observed V segments, including chromosome 9 orphons, were excluded from the earlier analysis of around 590 of the donors. Compared with the roughly 710-donor mean, donors in an Asian-associated ancestry cluster had fewer N-insertions in productive TCRs, according to a later genetic analysis. Strong co-occurrence of HLA alleles, especially DR and DQ, made assigning TCR associations to individual alleles difficult. Several of the top co-occurrence clusters appeared to be linked to parvovirus B19, influenza, CMV and Epstein-Barr virus, according to a later analysis. In a later analysis, some 18,000 TCR beta sequences were associated with specific HLA alleles at a false discovery rate of 0.05. CMV serostatus was the only immune exposure information available for the cohort. Correlated functional status among segregating V segments might be attributable to linkage disequilibrium, but an unknown experimental factor could not be ruled out. Because the 87-base-pair reads could not distinguish some IMGT-functional V segments, including TRBV6-2 and TRBV6-3, those segments were excluded. Cytomegalovirus status was reported to be diagnosed by the classifier with high specificity and sensitivity in both the original and validation cohorts. A later genetic analysis associated a missense DCLRE1C variant with V-gene and J-gene trimming of TCR beta chains, and an independent cohort replicated the association. Across donors, most TCR sequences were observed very rarely, whereas some public TCRs were present in many individuals. In the study, some 160 TCR beta chains were listed as associated with cytomegalovirus. In vitro tests confirmed that a few of the cytomegalovirus-associated TCR beta chains recognize cytomegalovirus antigens. A further reported finding was that TCR beta sequences accurately predicted the HLA-A and HLA-B alleles for most subjects in the first cohort. In an earlier analysis of some 500 of the donors, most TCR beta V segments appeared in productive rearrangements about 87% or about 30% of the time, broadly matching IMGT annotations. According to a later analysis, most CMV-associated TCR beta chains appeared to be HLA-restricted, and the HLA associations seemed to be driven largely by CMV exposure. According to the authors, the approach could potentially be generalized to other disease states and immunological phenotypes. In a later analysis, HLA-associated TCR beta chains were found to be more clonally expanded and to have lower generation probabilities than equally common non-associated chains. Sequencing depth was assumed to be roughly uniform across donors in the presence/absence analyses, though that assumption may not hold. This cohort had only TCR beta chains sequenced, and the lack of alpha or paired-chain data limited which features could be detected.

V and J lose 3 bases and 5 bases, and a span of 16 bases separates them. The germline V gene encodes CDR1 SGHAT and CDR2 FQNNGV. The CDR3 sequence holds 15 residues, the cysteine and phenylalanine included. Of all the DNA, just the CDR3 is kept, 45 bases in frame from base 1. The cohort comprised some 680 healthy bone marrow donors. At the time of sampling, all cohort members were nominally healthy, though unrecorded immune exposures were likely present. The donor was CMV seronegative and belonged to the group of more than 300 seronegative cohort members. A peripheral blood sample was collected from each donor, and TCR beta sequencing was performed on peripheral blood mononuclear cells. The Qiagen DNeasy Blood Extraction Kit was used to extract genomic DNA from the blood cell samples. Library preparation was by the immunoSEQ multiplex PCR assay. For the multiplex PCR, a mixture combining 60 forward primers for TCR Vbeta segments and 13 reverse primers for TCR Jbeta segments was used. The CDR3 region of rearranged TCR beta genes was amplified from genomic DNA with a multiplex PCR assay. Amplified TCR beta libraries were sequenced as 87-base-pair reads on the Illumina HiSeq System. For the original study's pipeline: In a later analysis, tens of millions of unique TCR beta chains were counted across the roughly 670 repertoires, and approximately 11 million of these chains were shared by at least two donors. To remove PCR and sequencing errors, raw reads were error-corrected and collapsed into unique sequences using a nearest-neighbor algorithm that merged closely related sequences. Alignment of CDR3 sequences to IMGT reference sequences was used to assign V, D and J gene segments. For a sequence to be retained, at least a six-nucleotide match to both a V gene segment and a J gene segment was required. Rearrangements were classified as productive when the CDR3 lacked stop codons and remained in frame with V and J, and all other rearrangements were classified as non-productive. Following IMGT convention, CDR3 was defined as the stretch from the second conserved V-encoded cysteine to the conserved J-encoded phenylalanine. The earlier analysis of about 500 of the donors excluded sequences that lacked an unambiguous match to a single V gene segment. An earlier analysis of approximately 590 of the donors classified V segments as functional when productive rearrangements were above 56.7% and as segregating when the standard deviation between donors was above 5%. To diagnose cytomegalovirus status from the catalog of TCR beta chain sequences, a statistical classification framework was built. In a later analysis, V and J genes were assigned by comparing TCR nucleotide sequences against IMGT/GENE-DB human TR gene sequences. The TCRdist pipeline was used in a later analysis to assign CDR3 sequences and most-parsimonious VDJ recombination scenarios. In a later analysis, every TCR beta chain was defined by the combination of its CDR3 amino acid sequence and its V-gene family, and reads without a unique V-gene family were dropped. As a way to deal with suspected cross-contamination and a sequencing artifact, a later analysis dropped approximately 570 nucleotide sequences that were highly shared and had low generation probability. A later analysis calculated a clonal expansion index for each public chain from normalized within-repertoire ranks of inferred template counts. In a later analysis, generation probabilities were computed with a VDJ recombination model fitted to out-of-frame rearrangements, and the resulting probabilities were checked against IGoR. A later analysis scored TCR-TCR, TCR-HLA and TCR-CMV co-occurrence with hypergeometric tests, applying a repertoire-size bias correction to TCR pairs. To estimate false discovery rates, a later analysis permuted the HLA or CMV assignments 20 times. In a later analysis, co-occurring TCRs were grouped with DBSCAN, and TCRdist sequence similarity was added when clustering was performed within HLA-allele-positive subsets. For co-occurrence clustering, repertoires with fewer than 30,000 or more than 120,000 public chains were excluded, along with several repertoires with anomalous nucleotide sharing. Held by TCRdb, this immuneACCESS table contains in-frame sequences only and omits some clones. Under half of the omission traces to an unresolved V gene where checked; the cause of the rest is unknown. V and J calls plus clone size are reproduced from that table; the DNA served to infer D and trimming. For this sample there are under 150,000 clones; 80% to 90% appear just once. Clones ranked in the top ten supply about 5% of the sample.

Specimen: PBMCs. This receptor was obtained from a woman in her twenties or thirties in good health and CMV-seronegative. The chain uses TRBV11-2 and TRBJ1-2; D gene: possibly TRBD1, on 6 matching bases. DNA sequence: TGTGCCAGCAGCTTTGCGACAGGTGGGGCTTATGGCTACACCTTC. The encoded protein is CASSFATGGAYGYTF.